These 11 T cell receptor beta chains were all obtained from the same sample, sequenced in a study of T cell repertoires in cytomegalovirus infection. TCRdb passed the reads through MiXCR, listing each CDR3 protein once. Of fewer than 650,000 distinct CDR3 sequences in the sample, around 40% were seen once. The antigens these receptors bind are not known. This sample comprised cultured PBMCs, obtained from culture after CMV antigen stimulation. Receptors originate from a human donor in good health (CMV status not recorded). Some clones in this sample may be carry-over from other donors' samples.

The rearrangement joins TRBV7-9 to TRBJ2-3; D is perhaps TRBD1 or TRBD2 (5 bases each). Germline V gives CDR1 SEHNR, CDR2 FQNEAQ (reference sequence). Trimming pared 5 bases from V and 4 bases from J, leaving 19 bases between. The CDR3 has 16 residues. For the CDR3, the DNA is TGTGCCAGCAGCGCCCGGGGTTTGGGGACCCCAGATACGCAGTATTTT. Translated, it gives CASSARGLGTPDTQYF.

This clonotype showed up just a few times. The rearrangement joins TRBV5-1 to TRBJ2-6; 8 nucleotides line up with TRBD1. The V gene's germline CDR1 is SGHRS and CDR2 YFSETQ. J lost 0 bases, V lost 2 bases, and 4 bases had no gene match. The CDR3 contains 17 residues. The DNA for the CDR3 is TGCGCCAGCAGCTTCAGGACAGGGAACTCTGGGGCCAACGTCCTGACTTTC. Translating gives CASSFRTGNSGANVLTF. Full variable domain (remainder filled in from reference TRBV5-1 and TRBJ2-6): KAGVTQTPRYLIKTRGQQVTLSCSPISGHRSVSWYQQTPGQGLQFLFEYFSETQRNKGNFPGRFSGRQFSNSRSEMNVSTLELGDSALYLCASSFRTGNSGANVLTFGAGSRLTVL.

The chain uses TRBV7-2 and TRBJ1-6; TRBD1 agrees at 7 bases. Germline CDR1 reads SGHTA; CDR2 reads FQGNSA. The CDR3 extends over 15 amino acids. V gave up 1 base and J gave up 7 bases; unmatched junction bases: 4. The CDR3 DNA follows: TGTGCCAGCAGCTTAGGCCAGACAGGGAATTCACCCCTCCACTTT. This codes for CASSLGQTGNSPLHF.

The chain joins TRBV7-9 to TRBJ2-3; a weak D match, TRBD1 (6 bases). V shed 4 bases and J shed 10 bases, with 12 bases lying between them. The CDR3 covers 12 residues. Looked up from germline, CDR1 is SEHNR and CDR2 is FQNEAQ (reference sequence). CDR3 protein: CASSSYRDSQYF. CDR3 DNA sequence: TGTGCCAGCAGCTCCTACAGGGATTCGCAGTATTTT.

The chain links TRBV3-1 to TRBJ2-1; D is perhaps TRBD1 or TRBD2 (5 bases each). The CDR3 is 15 residues long. Trimming took 5 bases from V and 4 from J, leaving 15 bases between them. Per the germline V gene, CDR1 is LGHDT and CDR2 is YNNKEL (reference sequence). The CDR3: CASSAWGSLYNEQFF. CDR3 bases: TGTGCCAGCAGCGCTTGGGGGTCCTTGTACAATGAGCAGTTCTTC.

The chain joins TRBV7-2 to TRBJ1-2, with D possibly matching TRBD1 (5 bases). The CDR3 loop spans 17 amino acids. CDR1 and CDR2 from the germline V gene are SGHTA and FQGNSA. Between the trimmed V and J ends, which lost 7 bases and 4 bases, there was a span of 25 bases. The DNA of the CDR3 is TGTGCCAGCACCTACGCGGTGGTCCAGGGTGATGGCTATGGCTACACCTTC. Protein product: CASTYAVVQGDGYGYTF.

This clonotype appeared many times. The chain links TRBV7-2 to TRBJ2-1, with D perhaps matching TRBD1 or TRBD2 (6 bases each). CDR3 size: 15 residues. V lost 5 bases to trimming and J lost 3 bases, with 14 bases between them. The V gene's germline CDR1 is SGHTA and CDR2 FQGNSA. The CDR3 reads CASSGLGGSYNEQFF. The CDR3 DNA is TGTGCCAGCAGCGGTCTGGGGGGCAGCTACAATGAGCAGTTCTTC.

This chain connects TRBV19 to TRBJ1-5, with D hard to call. Trimming left V 7 bases short and J 0 bases short, with 7 bases between. Per the germline V gene, CDR1 is LNHDA and CDR2 is SQIVND (reference sequence). This CDR3 region has 13 residues. CDR3 DNA: TGTGCCAGTACTCCAGATAGCAATCAGCCCCAGCATTTT. It specifies CASTPDSNQPQHF. Complete variable domain (other parts from reference TRBV19 and TRBJ1-5): DGGITQSPKYLFRKEGQNVTLSCEQNLNHDAMYWYRQDPGQGLRLIYYSQIVNDFQKGDIAEGYSVSREKKESFPLTVTSAQKNPTAFYLCASTPDSNQPQHFGDGTRLSIL.

This clonotype was observed at least ten times. The V call is TRBV7-2, the J call TRBJ2-1; 9 bases agree with TRBD1. V dropped 6 bases and J dropped 5; count of bases not matched to a gene: 8. Germline V gene sequence: CDR1 SGHTA, CDR2 FQGNSA. The CDR3 totals 15 residues. The CDR3 protein is CASRQAGTGNNEQFF. The DNA for the CDR3 is TGTGCCAGCAGGCAAGCCGGGACAGGGAACAATGAGCAGTTCTTC.

The chain joins TRBV6-2 or TRBV6-3 to TRBJ2-5, with D perhaps matching TRBD1 (6 bases). Between the trimmed V and J ends, which lost 4 bases and 4 bases, there was a span of 10 bases. CDR1 is MNHEY and CDR2 is SVGEGT in the germline V gene. The CDR3 sequence is 13 residues long. Written as DNA, the CDR3 is TGTGCCAGCAGTTCAAGACAGGTAGAGACCCAGTACTTC. Amino acid sequence: CASSSRQVETQYF.

In its sample, this clonotype was seen a few times. The rearrangement joins TRBV7-9 to TRBJ1-1; D perhaps matches TRBD1 (5 bases). The CDR3 contains 14 residues. In germline, CDR1 is SEHNR, CDR2 FQNEAQ (reference sequence). V was clipped by 4 bases and J by 4 bases, with 13 bases between them. The CDR3: CASSSSGGSTEAFF. The CDR3 region has the DNA TGTGCCAGCAGCTCTAGCGGGGGGAGCACTGAAGCTTTCTTT.